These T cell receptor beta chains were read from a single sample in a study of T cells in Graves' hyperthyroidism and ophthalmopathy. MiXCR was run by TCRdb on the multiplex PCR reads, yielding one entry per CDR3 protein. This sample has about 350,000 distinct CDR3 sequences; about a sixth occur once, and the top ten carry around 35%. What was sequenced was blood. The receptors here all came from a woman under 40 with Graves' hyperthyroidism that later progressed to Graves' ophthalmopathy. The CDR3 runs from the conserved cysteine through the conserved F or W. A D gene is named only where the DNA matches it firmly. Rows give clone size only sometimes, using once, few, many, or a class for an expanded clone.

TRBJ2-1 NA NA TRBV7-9 CASSLALPGWVPNEQFF TGTGCCAGCAGCTTAGCGCTTCCAGGGTGGGTCCCCAATGAGCAGTTCTTC
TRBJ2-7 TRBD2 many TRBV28 CASTGVGLAGDHLNEQYF TGTGCCAGCACCGGGGTGGGACTAGCGGGAGACCATCTTAACGAGCAGTACTTC
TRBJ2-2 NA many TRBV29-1 CSDVRDWLGTGELFF TGCAGTGACGTGCGGGACTGGCTCGGGACCGGGGAGCTGTTTTTT
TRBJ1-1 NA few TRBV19 CASSTVYSNLNTEAFF TGTGCCAGTAGTACCGTATACAGTAACTTGAACACTGAAGCTTTCTTT
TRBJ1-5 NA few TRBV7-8 CASSLVPGSGNQPQHF TGTGCCAGCAGCTTAGTTCCGGGTTCGGGCAATCAGCCCCAGCATTTT
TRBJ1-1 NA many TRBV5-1 CASSLVGVNTEAFF TGCGCCAGCAGCTTGGTTGGGGTGAACACTGAAGCTTTCTTT
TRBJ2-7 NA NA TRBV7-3 CASSPVGESPYEQYF TGTGCCAGCAGCCCCGTCGGGGAGAGTCCCTACGAGCAGTACTTC
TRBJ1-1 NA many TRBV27 CASSFLEGMNTEAFF TGTGCCAGCAGTTTTCTTGAGGGGATGAACACTGAAGCTTTCTTT
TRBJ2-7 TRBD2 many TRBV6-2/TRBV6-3 CASKGLGPAGFSYEQYF TGTGCCAGCAAAGGACTAGGGCCAGCGGGATTTTCCTACGAGCAGTACTTC
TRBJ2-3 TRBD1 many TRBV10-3 CAIRRDSSTDTQYF TGTGCCATCCGAAGGGACAGCTCCACAGATACGCAGTATTTT
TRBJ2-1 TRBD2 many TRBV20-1 CSARGLTSGGYNEQFF TGCAGTGCTAGAGGCCTGACTAGCGGGGGGTACAATGAGCAGTTCTTC
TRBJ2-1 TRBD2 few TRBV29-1 CSVEVDDLAGVEQFF TGCAGCGTTGAAGTAGACGATCTAGCGGGAGTCGAGCAGTTCTTC
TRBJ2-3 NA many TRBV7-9 CASSLGRQHSTDTQYF TGTGCCAGCAGCTTAGGTCGACAGCACAGCACAGATACGCAGTATTTT
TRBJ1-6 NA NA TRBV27 CASRSPIRSNSPLHF TGTGCCAGCAGATCACCCATTCGTAGTAATTCACCCCTCCACTTT
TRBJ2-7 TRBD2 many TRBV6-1 CASSSPSGRGFYEQYF TGTGCCAGCAGTTCTCCAAGCGGGAGGGGATTCTACGAGCAGTACTTC
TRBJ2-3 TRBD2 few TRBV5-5 CASSFRGLADSTDTQYF TGTGCCAGCAGCTTCCGGGGACTAGCGGATAGCACAGATACGCAGTATTTT
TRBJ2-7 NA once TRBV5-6 CASSLGLWGRRGEQYF TGTGCCAGCAGCTTGGGGCTTTGGGGTCGTAGAGGCGAGCAGTACTTC